The clone carrying this T cell receptor (beta chain) was counted between two and nine times. The record originates from a study of blood T cell repertoires in COVID-19. Across the whole study: Specimens from acute and convalescent COVID-19 originated in the United States, Italy and Spain.

The assay was immunoSEQ multiplex PCR, and TCRdb's table has in-frame clones only and misses some. Of about 380,000 clones in the sample, 85% were seen once. Germline assignment: CDR1 SGHDT and CDR2 YYEEEE. The CDR3 consists of 14 residues. V gave up 0 bases and J gave up 4 bases, with 7 bases separating them. This TCR came from a woman between 18 and 29 years old with acute or convalescent COVID-19. The chain carries TRBV5-6 and TRBJ1-4; perhaps TRBD1 as D (5 bases). The specimen was peripheral blood. The CDR3 sequence is CASSLVQGNEKLFF. The DNA for the CDR3 is TGTGCCAGCAGCTTGGTGCAGGGTAATGAAAAACTGTTTTTT. The full variable domain, in which reference TRBV5-6 and TRBJ1-4 provide the parts outside the CDR3, is DAGVTQSPTHLIKTRGQQVTLRCSPKSGHDTVSWYQQALGQGPQFIFQYYEEEERQRGNFPDRFSGHQFPNYSSELNVNALLLGDSALYLCASSLVQGNEKLFFGSGTQLSVL.